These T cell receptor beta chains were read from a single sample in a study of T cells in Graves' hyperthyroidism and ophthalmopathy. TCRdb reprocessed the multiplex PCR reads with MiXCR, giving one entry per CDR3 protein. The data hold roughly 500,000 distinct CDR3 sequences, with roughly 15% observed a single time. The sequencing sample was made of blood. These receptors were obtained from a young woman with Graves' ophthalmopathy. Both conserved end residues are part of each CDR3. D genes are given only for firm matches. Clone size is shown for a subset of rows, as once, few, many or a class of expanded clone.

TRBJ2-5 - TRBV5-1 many CASSLGFSGFGETQYF TGCGCCAGCAGCTTGGGGTTCTCGGGGTTCGGAGAGACCCAGTACTTC
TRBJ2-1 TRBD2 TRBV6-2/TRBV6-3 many CASRPLAGGGNNEQFF TGTGCCAGCAGACCTTTAGCGGGAGGAGGCAACAATGAGCAGTTCTTC
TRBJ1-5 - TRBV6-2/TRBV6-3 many CASRSGGNQPQHF TGTGCCAGCAGATCCGGGGGCAATCAGCCCCAGCATTTT
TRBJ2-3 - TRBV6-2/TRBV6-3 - CASSRQPASNTQYF TGTGCCAGCAGCAGACAGCCAGCCTCCAATACGCAGTATTTT
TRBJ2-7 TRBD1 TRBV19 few CASSSGTGGIKQYF TGTGCCAGTAGCTCCGGGACAGGGGGGATCAAGCAGTACTTC
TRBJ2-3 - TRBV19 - CASSNPLPGVLGTDTQYF TGTGCCAGTAGTAATCCGCTCCCAGGGGTTCTTGGCACAGATACGCAGTATTTT
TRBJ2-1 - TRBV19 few CASSIRGDEQFF TGTGCCAGTAGTATCCGGGGAGATGAGCAGTTCTTC
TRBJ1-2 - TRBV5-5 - CASSWTDSPYGYTF TGTGCCAGCAGCTGGACGGACAGCCCCTATGGCTACACCTTC
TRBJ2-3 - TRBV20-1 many CSAVSGSVADTQYF TGCAGTGCTGTTTCAGGGAGCGTAGCAGATACGCAGTATTTT
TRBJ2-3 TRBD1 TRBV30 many CAWSLGTGNADTQYF TGTGCCTGGAGTTTGGGGACAGGGAACGCAGATACGCAGTATTTT
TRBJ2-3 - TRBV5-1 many CASSLWADTQYF TGCGCCAGCAGCTTGTGGGCAGATACGCAGTATTTT
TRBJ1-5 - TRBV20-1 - CSASRDTNQPQHF TGCAGTGCTAGTAGAGACACCAATCAGCCCCAGCATTTT
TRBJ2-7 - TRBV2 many CASSEDYEQYF TGTGCCAGCAGTGAAGACTACGAGCAGTACTTC
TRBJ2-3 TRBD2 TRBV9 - CASSVVGSGMPDTQYF TGTGCCAGCAGCGTAGTTGGTAGCGGGATGCCAGATACGCAGTATTTT
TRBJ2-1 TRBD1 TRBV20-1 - CSARQQGDRIIIEQFF TGCAGTGCTAGACAGCAAGGGGACAGGATCATAATTGAGCAGTTCTTC
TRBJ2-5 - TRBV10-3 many CAISEGDETQYF TGTGCCATCAGTGAGGGGGATGAGACCCAGTACTTC
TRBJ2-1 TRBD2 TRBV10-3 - CAISVTSGNEQFF TGTGCCATCAGCGTGACTAGCGGGAATGAGCAGTTCTTC
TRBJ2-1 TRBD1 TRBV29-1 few CSGRGTAEQFF TGCAGCGGCAGAGGGACAGCCGAGCAGTTCTTC
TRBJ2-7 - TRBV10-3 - CAISESMTVSYEQYF TGTGCCATCAGTGAGTCCATGACTGTTTCCTACGAGCAGTACTTC
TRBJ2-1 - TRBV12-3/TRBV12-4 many CASRTGADEQFF TGTGCCAGCAGGACGGGGGCAGATGAGCAGTTCTTC
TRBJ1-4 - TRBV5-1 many CASSLVATNEKLFF TGCGCCAGCAGCTTAGTTGCAACTAATGAAAAACTGTTTTTT
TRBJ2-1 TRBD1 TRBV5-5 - CASSLDYLETTGSSYNEQFF TGTGCCAGCAGCTTGGATTATCTGGAAACGACAGGGAGCTCCTACAATGAGCAGTTCTTC
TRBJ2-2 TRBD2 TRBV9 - CASSVQTGTSGSGTGELFF TGTGCCAGCAGCGTACAGACCGGGACTAGCGGGAGTGGGACCGGGGAGCTGTTTTTT
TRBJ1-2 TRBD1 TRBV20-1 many CSFSDRGEGYTF TGCAGTTTCTCAGACAGGGGAGAAGGCTACACCTTC
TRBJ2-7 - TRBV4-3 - CASSPRAVSYEQYF TGCGCCAGCAGCCCCCGGGCGGTCTCCTACGAGCAGTACTTC
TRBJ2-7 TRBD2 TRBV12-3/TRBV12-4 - CASWALAGERWEQYF TGTGCCAGCTGGGCCCTGGCGGGAGAGCGATGGGAGCAGTACTTC
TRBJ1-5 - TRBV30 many CAWSGGGQPQHF TGTGCCTGGAGTGGCGGGGGCCAGCCCCAGCATTTT
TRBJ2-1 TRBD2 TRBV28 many CASSLTSGYNEQFF TGTGCCAGCAGCTTGACTAGCGGTTACAATGAGCAGTTCTTC
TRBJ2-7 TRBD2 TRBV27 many CASSFTQTGTRSEQYF TGTGCCAGCAGTTTCACCCAGACCGGGACTAGGAGTGAGCAGTACTTC
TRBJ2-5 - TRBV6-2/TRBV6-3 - CASSYGQNLGETQYF TGTGCCAGCAGTTATGGTCAGAACCTCGGTGAGACCCAGTACTTC
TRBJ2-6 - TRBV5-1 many CASSFRHLGGTQNSGANVLTF TGCGCCAGCAGCTTTCGGCACCTGGGGGGGACACAAAACTCTGGGGCCAACGTCCTGACTTTC
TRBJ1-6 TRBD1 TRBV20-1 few CSALDRGKVPLHF TGCAGTGCGCTCGACAGGGGGAAGGTACCCCTCCACTTT
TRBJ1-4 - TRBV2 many CASHGTLGEKLFF TGTGCCAGTCACGGCACCCTTGGGGAAAAACTGTTTTTT
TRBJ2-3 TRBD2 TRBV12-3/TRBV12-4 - CASNLAGEQYF TGTGCCAGCAACCTAGCGGGAGAGCAGTATTTT
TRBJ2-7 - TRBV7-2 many CASSLGGGRLSYEQYF TGTGCCAGCAGCTTGGGGGGGGGGCGGCTCTCCTACGAGCAGTACTTC